What follows are 13 T cell receptor beta chains derived from one specimen sequenced in a study of T cell changes during pregnancy in multiple sclerosis. Sequencing was performed with immunoSEQ multiplex PCR; in TCRdb, only in-frame clones are kept and a portion is missing. The sample includes about 43,000 clones, roughly 93% of them seen just once. Sequenced input: PBMCs (not recorded whether the cells were cultured). The receptors derive from a female donor with multiple sclerosis, enrolled in a pregnancy study.

This rearrangement joins TRBV4-2 to TRBJ1-2; TRBD1 matches at 10 bases. The CDR3 runs 15 residues. Germline V gene sequence: CDR1 LGHNA, CDR2 YNFKEQ. Losses at the gene ends were 2 bases for V and 4 bases for J; bases not matched to a gene: 4. DNA of the CDR3: TGTGCCAGCAGCCAAACGACAGGGGGCGGCTATGGCTACACCTTC. Its translation is CASSQTTGGGYGYTF.

V is TRBV4-1 and J is TRBJ2-1, with D perhaps TRBD2 (5 bases). The CDR3 runs 13 residues. Between the trimmed V and J ends, which lost 3 bases and 12 bases, there was a span of 15 bases. Germline lookup yields CDR1 MGHRA and CDR2 YSYEKL. DNA for the CDR3: TGCGCCAGCAGCCAGGCAACCCTTCGGGGGCAGTTCTTC. Translating it yields CASSQATLRGQFF.

This clone was detected a few times. This chain connects TRBV6-4 to TRBJ2-1; 7 bases agree with TRBD2. The CDR3 is 16 amino acids. V gave up 0 bases and J gave up 4 bases; unmatched junction bases: 6. Looked up from germline, CDR1 is MRHNA and CDR2 is SNTAGT. Here the CDR3 reads CASSDSAGVGYNEQFF. In nucleotides, the CDR3 is TGTGCCAGCAGTGACTCGGCGGGAGTAGGGTACAATGAGCAGTTCTTC.

The V and J genes are TRBV9 and TRBJ1-1, with D unclear. CDR3 size: 13 residues. The germline gives CDR1 SGDLS, CDR2 YYNGEE. Deletions cut 0 bases from V and 4 bases from J, with 7 bases between. The CDR3 loop reads CASSVGLSTEAFF. The CDR3 DNA reads as TGTGCCAGCAGCGTAGGCCTGAGCACTGAAGCTTTCTTT.

This chain joins TRBV30 and TRBJ2-1; D remains ambiguous. Trimming stripped 2 bases from V and 4 bases from J, with 9 bases between. The CDR3 is made up of 13 amino acids. Germline CDR1 GTSNPN, CDR2 SVGIG (reference sequence). The CDR3, as DNA: TGTGCCTGGAGTACTATCCGATACAATGAGCAGTTCTTC. It translates to CAWSTIRYNEQFF.

The chain employs TRBV7-2 and TRBJ1-1; no definite D call. The CDR3 is 16 amino acids. In germline, CDR1 is SGHTA, CDR2 FQGNSA. V was shortened by 5 bases and J by 1 base, with 17 bases between the two germline ends. The CDR3 reads CASSPFSTIRNTEAFF. The CDR3 bases are TGTGCCAGCAGCCCCTTTTCGACAATTCGGAACACTGAAGCTTTCTTT.

The chain is built from TRBV5-1 and TRBJ2-1; D remains ambiguous. The CDR3 is made up of 15 amino acids. Trimming left V 0 bases short and J 5 bases short, with 12 bases between. Germline V gives CDR1 SGHRS, CDR2 YFSETQ. Here the CDR3 DNA reads TGCGCCAGCAGCTTGGCTCTGCGCCTGGACAATGAGCAGTTCTTC. Translation: CASSLALRLDNEQFF.

The count of this clone is one. CDR3 protein: CASSEFSTGELFF. In DNA, the CDR3 is TGTGCCAGCAGTGAATTCAGCACCGGGGAGCTGTTTTTT. This chain uses TRBV2 with TRBJ2-2; D unclear. Germline values: CDR1 SNHLY, CDR2 FYNNEI. With 2 bases removed from V and 4 bases from J, the gap between germline ends came to 5 bases. The CDR3 extends over 13 amino acids.

The chain joins TRBV10-3 to TRBJ2-5; D remains ambiguous. V was shortened by 8 bases and J by 4 bases, with 8 bases between the two germline ends. The CDR3 loop spans 11 amino acids. Per the germline V gene, CDR1 is ENHRY and CDR2 is SYGVKD. CDR3 in DNA: TGTGCCATCTCGACGGGAGAGACCCAGTACTTC. This codes for CAISTGETQYF.

The chain carries TRBV6-6 and TRBJ1-2; TRBD1 matches 8 bases. V gave up 5 bases and J gave up 4 bases; unmatched junction bases: 9. CDR1 MNHNY and CDR2 SVGAGI come from the germline V gene (reference sequence). The CDR3 is made up of 15 amino acids. DNA for the CDR3: TGTGCCAGCAGTCAGACTCAGGGGGCCCTCTATGGCTACACCTTC. Its protein is CASSQTQGALYGYTF.

The chain links TRBV28 to TRBJ1-1; D is unclear. The CDR3 extends over 12 amino acids. Germline V lookup: CDR1 MDHEN, CDR2 SYDVKM. V lost 6 bases to trimming and J lost 2 bases, with 7 bases between them. CDR3 nucleotide sequence: TGTGCCAGCAGGTCCGAAAACACTGAAGCTTTCTTT. It translates to CASRSENTEAFF.

This clone was seen a handful of times. The chain has TRBV2 and TRBJ2-3, with 7 bases that match TRBD1. Germline CDR1 and CDR2: SNHLY and FYNNEI. Trimming removed 3 bases from V and 2 bases from J; junction bases left unmatched: 11. This CDR3 is 17 amino acids long. CDR3 region: CASSDIPGTEDTDTQYF. The CDR3 DNA reads TGTGCCAGCAGTGATATCCCCGGGACAGAGGACACAGATACGCAGTATTTT.

The V and J genes are TRBV19 and TRBJ2-1, with D possibly TRBD1 on 7 matching bases. The V end was cut by 6 bases, the J end by 9 bases, with 21 bases between. This CDR3 comprises 15 residues. CDR1 is LNHDA and CDR2 is SQIVND in the germline V gene (reference sequence). CDR3 region: CASRHRDSQGGEQFF. The DNA of the CDR3 is TGTGCCAGTAGGCACCGGGACTCCCAGGGGGGTGAGCAGTTCTTC.